This paragraph covers one T cell receptor (beta chain) sequence. This specimen includes other DNA sequences encoding the same CDR3. The length of the CDR3 is 14 residues. V trimming: 4 bases; J trimming: 4 bases; junction bases outside the gene matches: 3. Germline V gene lookup returns CDR1 LGHDT and CDR2 YNNKEL (reference sequence). This specimen comes from a study of blood T cell repertoires in COVID-19. Study-wide background: The United States, Italy and Spain were the sources of the acute and convalescent COVID-19 samples.

Original processing notes: Amplification of reference gene primers provided the estimated nucleated cell counts. Using immunoSEQ multiplex PCR, the repertoire was profiled, and TCRdb retains in-frame clones only, with some absent. D and trimming were read from the DNA, whereas the V and J calls and clone size are those reported in that table. Of 250,000 or so clones in the sample, approximately 82% are singletons; the top ten hold 2% to 2.5%. This TCR was sampled from a man in his forties who had recovered from COVID-19. This chain joins TRBV3-1 (or the pseudogene TRBV3-2) and TRBJ1-5, with TRBD1 identical over 8 bases. Input material: peripheral blood. The CDR3 is CASSPTGGNQPQHF. The DNA for the CDR3 is TGTGCCAGCAGCCCAACAGGGGGTAATCAGCCCCAGCATTTT.